This T cell receptor (beta chain) was profiled in a study of blood T cell repertoires in COVID-19 (dated by TCRdb to the early 2020s). Context from the whole study: Collaborator samples came from the United States, Italy and Spain and covered acute and convalescent phases of COVID-19. The material from the prospective study consisted of cDNA or gDNA derived from T cells, B-cell-depleted T cells, or PBMCs. Deeply sampled blood TCRbeta repertoires from subjects exposed to, actively infected with, or recovered from COVID-19 were included in the dataset. The repertoires were released in a freely available public database meant as a resource for research on the immune response to SARS-CoV-2. Samples were obtained from the ongoing ImmuneRACE study (first 160 participants) and from 1,000 to 1,500 subjects provided by 6 global collaborators. The sample metadata nearly always contained a de-identified subject ID, COVID-19 status, age in years and sex. Where available, HLA class I and class II types were taken from metadata supplied by the sample provider and were not determined by assay-based typing.

On this clone: The antigen it recognizes is unknown. Base qualities were left out, and no much larger clone turns up one base away.

In the prospective study, participants were about 18 to 90 years old, resided in around 25 geographic areas of the United States, and were enrolled through a virtual design. To assign participants to cohorts, the prospective study relied on clinical history that participants themselves reported in a screening survey and a study questionnaire. ImmuneRACE Cohort 3 recovered participants were defined by two consecutive negative NP/OP PCR tests, healthcare professional clearance, or symptom resolution. In the prospective study, mobile phlebotomists collected whole blood, serum and a nasopharyngeal or oropharyngeal swab from each participant. Prospective study participants could optionally give additional blood draws and questionnaires over an approximately 2-month period. Blood samples from the prospective study were shipped frozen or at room temperature prior to DNA extraction. The CDR3, from cysteine to phenylalanine, totals 15 residues. The CDR3 DNA has 45 bases and is translated from base 1. Trimming costs V 2 bases and J 4 bases, and their ends lie 15 bases apart. Sequences SNHLY (CDR1) and FYNNEI (CDR2) are obtained from the germline V gene.

What the research found in general, with its limitations: The amount of clinical and demographic metadata varied by source and participant and was provided uncurated.

The immunoSEQ Assay, a bias-controlled multiplex PCR, was used to amplify TCRbeta CDR3 regions from genomic DNA. On the study's bioinformatics: Nucleated cell counts per sample were estimated from amplification of reference gene primers within the assay. To quantify the absolute abundance of each unique TCRbeta CDR3 rearrangement, sequence reads were collapsed and filtered. Productive Simpson clonality was computed per sample as the square root of Simpson's diversity index over productive rearrangements. This is the immuneACCESS table as TCRdb keeps it, with only in-frame sequences that have V and J called. A part of the clones is gone; compared with another copy, unresolved V genes explain less than half, and the rest is unexplained. The D gene and trimming were derived from the DNA, and the V and J assignments and clone size from that table. For this sample the table gives 300,000 to 400,000 clones, of which 75% to 90% were detected only once. 4.5% to 5.5% of the sample belongs to the ten largest clones.

The rearranged chain carries TRBV2 and TRBJ2-7; TRBD1 is possibly the D segment (5 matching bases). This clonotype was obtained from a man in his sixties who had recovered from COVID-19. Sequences were obtained from PBMCs or T cells enriched from blood (not recorded which). The DNA sequence is as follows: TGTGCCAGCAGTGAAAATCTAGGGGCTGAGTACGAGCAGTACTTC. The encoded protein is CASSENLGAEYEQYF.